Below are 19 T cell receptor beta chains sequenced from a single sample in a study of blood T cell repertoires in COVID-19. Libraries were prepared by immunoSEQ multiplex PCR; TCRdb keeps only in-frame clonotypes and omits some of them. The table lists some 180,000 clones, over 70% of them singletons. The sequencing input was PBMCs or T cells enriched from blood (not recorded which). The receptors come from a man in his sixties who had been exposed to COVID-19.

The V and J genes are TRBV6-2 or TRBV6-3 and TRBJ1-2, with D unresolved. The CDR3 has 12 amino acids. V was trimmed by 6 bases and J by 4 bases, leaving 9 bases between them. CDR1 and CDR2 from the germline V gene are MNHEY and SVGEGT. The CDR3 here is CASSRISYGYTF. CDR3 nucleotide sequence: TGTGCCAGCAGCCGAATCAGCTATGGCTACACCTTC.

The J gene is TRBJ2-7, the V gene TRBV7-9; 10 bases agree with TRBD1. J lost 6 bases, V lost 1 base, and 9 bases had no gene match. This CDR3 contains 16 residues. CDR1 SEHNR and CDR2 FQNEAQ come from the germline V gene (reference sequence). In DNA form, the CDR3 reads TGTGCCAGCAGCTTAGGGTCCGGGACAGGGGTTACCGAGCAGTACTTC. Amino acids: CASSLGSGTGVTEQYF.

The table lists this clone with a count of one. The V and J genes are TRBV11-2 and TRBJ2-5, with 8 positions matching TRBD2. The CDR3 sequence is 17 residues long. Unmatched junction bases numbered 9, after V lost 1 base and J lost 2 bases. The germline CDR1 and CDR2 sequences are SGHAT and FQNNGV. CDR3 sequence: CASSLVGRAGAQETQYF. The CDR3 DNA sequence: TGTGCCAGCAGCTTAGTCGGCCGAGCGGGAGCGCAAGAGACCCAGTACTTC.

For the CDR3, the DNA is TGTGCCACGGGGCAGGCCACCGCGGGATACGAGCAGTACTTC. This sequence encodes CATGQATAGYEQYF. V gene TRBV27 combines with J gene TRBJ2-7; D might be TRBD2 (6 bases). The CDR3 extends over 14 amino acids. The germline gives CDR1 MNHEY, CDR2 SMNVEV (reference sequence). With 10 bases removed from V and 4 bases from J, the gap between germline ends came to 20 bases.

Ten or more counts support this clone. The V gene is TRBV2, the J gene TRBJ2-6; 9 bases fit TRBD2. CDR3 length equals 16 residues. J lost 1 base, V lost 7 bases, and 5 bases had no gene match. CDR1 SNHLY and CDR2 FYNNEI come from the germline V gene. CDR3 bases: TGTGCCAGCAAGCTAGCGGGACAGTCTGGGGCCAACGTCCTGACTTTC. As protein: CASKLAGQSGANVLTF.

This clone turned up a few times. The chain employs TRBV11-2 and TRBJ1-5, with D uncertain. The CDR3 contains 14 residues. V gave up 5 bases and J gave up 7 bases, with 15 bases separating them. Germline lookup yields CDR1 SGHAT and CDR2 FQNNGV. CDR3 amino acids: CASSPAGNRQPQHF. CDR3 sequence (DNA): TGTGCCAGCAGCCCCGCGGGGAATAGGCAGCCCCAGCATTTT.

The rearrangement joins TRBV24-1 to TRBJ2-1, with D possibly being TRBD2 (5 bases). Trimming took off 0 bases at V and 6 bases at J, with 14 bases between the two ends. The CDR3 has 16 amino acids. Germline V gene sequence: CDR1 KGHDR, CDR2 SFDVKD. Here the CDR3 reads CATSDLRAGMINEQFF. CDR3 DNA: TGTGCCACCAGTGATTTGCGAGCCGGGATGATCAATGAGCAGTTCTTC.

The count of this clone is one. The DNA of the CDR3 is TGTGCCAGCAGGCTACTTAGCGGGACTACAGATACGCAGTATTTT. Its protein is CASRLLSGTTDTQYF. This chain links TRBV6-5 with TRBJ2-3; 8 bases fit TRBD2. CDR3 length: 15 amino acids. CDR1 and CDR2 from the germline V gene are MNHEY and SVGAGI. V shed 6 bases and J 3 bases; nucleotides not matched to a gene: 8.

This sequence joins TRBV11-1 and TRBJ2-1; the D gene is possibly TRBD2 (6 bases). The length of the CDR3 is 16 residues. V dropped 5 bases and J dropped 7 bases, with 21 bases sitting between them. Germline values: CDR1 SGHAT, CDR2 FQDESV (reference sequence). The CDR3 nucleotides read TGTGCCAGCAGCCCGATGCCGGGAGCCCGAGAAAATGAGCAGTTCTTC. Translated, it gives CASSPMPGARENEQFF.

V gene TRBV9 combines with J gene TRBJ1-1; 9 bases match TRBD1. V gave up 3 bases and J gave up 5 bases; unmatched junction bases: 8. In germline, CDR1 is SGDLS, CDR2 YYNGEE. CDR3 size: 15 residues. The CDR3 region is CASSALQGAGTEAFF. The CDR3 bases are TGTGCCAGCAGCGCGTTACAGGGGGCAGGTACTGAAGCTTTCTTT.

This clone was observed a single time. J is TRBJ2-1 and V is TRBV7-2; 9 bases fit TRBD2. The V gene's germline CDR1 is SGHTA and CDR2 FQGNSA. J gave up 5 bases and V 6 bases, and 5 bases lay outside the gene matches. The CDR3 has 14 residues. The CDR3 reads CASRLAGFNNEQFF. For the CDR3, the DNA is TGTGCCAGCAGGCTAGCGGGATTCAACAATGAGCAGTTCTTC.

The J gene is TRBJ2-2, the V gene TRBV19; 8 nucleotides match TRBD1. This CDR3 spans 15 amino acids. V shed 7 bases, J shed 5 bases, and the junction held 9 bases outside the gene matches. Germline CDR1 is LNHDA and CDR2 is SQIVND (reference sequence). CDR3 in DNA: TGTGCCAGTATCAGGGCCGGGACAGGAACCGGGGAGCTGTTTTTT. It yields the protein CASIRAGTGTGELFF.

The CDR3 here is CASSFYAGNTIYF. As DNA, the CDR3 is TGCGCCAGCAGCTTCTATGCTGGAAACACCATATATTTT. The rearrangement uses TRBV5-1 and TRBJ1-3; no definite D call. The CDR3 has 13 residues. V gave up 2 bases and J gave up 2 bases, with 5 bases separating them. The V gene's germline CDR1 is SGHRS and CDR2 YFSETQ.

This chain uses TRBV6-5 with TRBJ2-1; TRBD1 aligns across 12 bases. Trimming cost V 6 bases and J 6 bases; bases outside gene matches: 3. The length of the CDR3 is 14 residues. Germline lookup yields CDR1 MNHEY and CDR2 SVGAGI. CDR3 nucleotide sequence: TGTGCCAGCAGCTGGGACAGGGGGCTCAATGAGCAGTTCTTC. Amino acid sequence: CASSWDRGLNEQFF.

The chain employs TRBV27 and TRBJ1-1; maybe TRBD1 (5 bases). V was pared by 6 bases and J by 0 bases, with 17 bases between. The CDR3 consists of 16 residues. Germline-derived CDR1 and CDR2 are MNHEY and SMNVEV (reference sequence). The CDR3 is CASRNAQEFLNTEAFF. Written as DNA, the CDR3 is TGTGCCAGCAGGAACGCACAGGAGTTTCTGAACACTGAAGCTTTCTTT.

The J gene is TRBJ2-7, the V gene TRBV5-1, with D maybe TRBD1 (6 bases). There are 12 residues in the CDR3. Trimming cost V 0 bases and J 10 bases, with 11 bases left between them. Germline values: CDR1 SGHRS, CDR2 YFSETQ. The DNA for the CDR3 is TGCGCCAGCAGCTTGGAGTGGGACACCCAGTACTTC. The encoded protein is CASSLEWDTQYF.

The rearrangement links TRBV5-1 to TRBJ1-1; D gene uncertain. The V end was cut by 4 bases, the J end by 3 bases, with 10 bases between. This CDR3 has 13 residues. From germline, CDR1 is SGHRS and CDR2 YFSETQ. The CDR3 DNA reads as TGCGCCAGCAGCGTGGACGGTTACACTGAAGCTTTCTTT. This codes for CASSVDGYTEAFF.

The chain recombines TRBV19 with TRBJ1-2, with 8 bases identical to TRBD1. The CDR3 runs to 13 residues. The germline V gene has CDR1 LNHDA and CDR2 SQIVND (reference sequence). The J segment lost 4 bases and the V segment lost 4 bases, leaving 2 bases of the junction unmatched. CDR3 bases: TGTGCCAGTAGTAGGGACAGGATCTATGGCTACACCTTC. It translates to CASSRDRIYGYTF.

The rearrangement joins TRBV4-1 to TRBJ2-3; D gene ambiguous. The germline gives CDR1 MGHRA, CDR2 YSYEKL. V was trimmed by 0 bases and J by 0 bases, leaving 10 bases between them. CDR3 size: 16 residues. CDR3 loop: CASSQDGAASTDTQYF. CDR3 sequence (DNA): TGCGCCAGCAGCCAAGATGGCGCGGCCAGCACAGATACGCAGTATTTT.